Each of the 6 T cell receptor beta chains below was sequenced from the same sample in a study of PD-L1 blockade in urothelial cancer. Measured with immunoSEQ multiplex PCR; TCRdb has only the in-frame clones, and not every one. The sample contains more than 85,000 clones, roughly nine tenths of which appear only once. Material: PBMCs, obtained around atezolizumab (anti-PD-L1) treatment. Receptor source: a woman of 80 years or more with urothelial cancer.

The chain uses TRBV10-3 and TRBJ2-3; no clear D gene. The CDR3 is 15 residues long. Trimming removed 0 bases at V and 4 bases at J, with 11 bases between. Germline V gene sequence: CDR1 ENHRY, CDR2 SYGVKD. The chain's CDR3 is CAISESSSGADTQYF. In nucleotides, the CDR3 is TGTGCCATCAGTGAGTCGTCCTCGGGTGCAGATACGCAGTATTTT.

This clone was seen a single time. The chain is built from TRBV19 and TRBJ2-7; tentatively, D is TRBD1 (5 bases). Germline loops: CDR1 LNHDA, CDR2 SQIVND (reference sequence). The CDR3 is made up of 14 amino acids. V dropped 6 bases and J dropped 2 bases, with 14 bases sitting between them. The DNA of the CDR3 is TGTGCCAGTAGGGGGCCAGGCAATACCTACGAGCAGTACTTC. Amino acids: CASRGPGNTYEQYF.

V and J are TRBV5-6 and TRBJ2-5; D is undetermined. The end of the DNA is better explained by TRBJ2-7, so the J call may be wrong. The V gene's germline CDR1 is SGHDT and CDR2 YYEEEE. The CDR3 is 12 residues long. This chain's CDR3 is CASSSRGYEQYF. The CDR3 DNA is TGTGCCAGCAGCTCACGAGGTTACGAGCAGTACTTC.

The chain couples TRBV30 to TRBJ1-2; a possible D gene is TRBD1 (6 bases). The germline V gene has CDR1 GTSNPN and CDR2 SVGIG (reference sequence). This CDR3 region has 14 residues. CDR3 sequence: CAHYGRQGWRGYTF. The CDR3 bases are TGTGCTCACTACGGGAGGCAGGGGTGGAGGGGCTACACCTTC.

In this sample, this clone turned up a few times. The V and J genes are TRBV10-1 and TRBJ1-2; 9 bases line up with TRBD1. The V segment lost 5 bases and the J segment 8 bases; nucleotides outside the gene matches: 12. The CDR3 totals 15 residues. Germline V lookup: CDR1 WNHNN, CDR2 SYGVQD (reference sequence). CDR3 coding DNA: TGCGCCAGCAGTCCTTCTGGACAGGGGAAGGGAGGCTACACCTTC. Translated: CASSPSGQGKGGYTF.

The V and J genes are TRBV10-1 and TRBJ2-7; 11 bases agree with TRBD2. This CDR3 has 15 amino acids. CDR1 and CDR2 (germline): WNHNN, SYGVQD (reference sequence). Trimming at V came to 6 bases and at J to 0 bases, leaving 4 bases not matched to a gene. The CDR3 protein is CASSAGTSGSYEQYF. Here the CDR3 DNA reads TGCGCCAGCAGCGCCGGGACTAGCGGCTCCTACGAGCAGTACTTC.